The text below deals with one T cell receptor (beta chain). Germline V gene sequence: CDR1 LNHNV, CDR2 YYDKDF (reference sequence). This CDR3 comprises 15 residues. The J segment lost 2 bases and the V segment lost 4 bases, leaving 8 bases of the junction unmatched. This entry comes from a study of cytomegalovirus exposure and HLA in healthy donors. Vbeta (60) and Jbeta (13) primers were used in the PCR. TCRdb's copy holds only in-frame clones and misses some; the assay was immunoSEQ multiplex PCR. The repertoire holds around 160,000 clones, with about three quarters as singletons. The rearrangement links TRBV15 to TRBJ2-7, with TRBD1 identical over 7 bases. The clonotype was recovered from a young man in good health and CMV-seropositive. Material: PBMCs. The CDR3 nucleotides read TGTGCCACCAGCACTAAGACAGGGCCCCCCTACGAGCAGTACGTC. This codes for CATSTKTGPPYEQYV.